The source of this T cell receptor beta chain is a study of OX40 agonist ivuxolimab in advanced cancers. Overall study context: Every patient in dose escalation had hepatocellular carcinoma, melanoma, renal cell or head and neck cancer.

The method was immunoSEQ multiplex PCR; TCRdb's version includes in-frame clones alone and lacks a portion of them. This sample has tens of thousands of clones, with about 91% found just once. The source was CD4+ or CD8+ T cells sorted from blood, collected in a trial of the OX40 agonist ivuxolimab. The TCR originated in an adult with an advanced solid tumor such as melanoma, head and neck, liver or kidney cancer.

The CDR3: CASSLTSGNPYEQYF. CDR3 coding DNA: TGTGCCAGCAGCTTGACTAGCGGGAACCCCTACGAGCAGTACTTC. This chain uses TRBV11-2 with TRBJ2-7; 11 bases map to TRBD2. The CDR3 contains 15 residues. The ends lost 3 bases at V and 2 bases at J; junction bases unmatched: 3. Germline V gene data show CDR1 as SGHAT and CDR2 as FQNNGV.